This T cell receptor (beta chain) was retrieved from a study of shared clonotypes between healthy human individuals. Study results and limitations: The naive CD4 repertoires of several donors were compared, and approximately 5% of clonotypes were shared.

Note on this clone: Its antigen is undetermined.

All donors were Caucasian adults living in Nashville, Tennessee. CD4+ cells underwent separation, giving CD45RA+ naive and CD45RA-negative memory subsets. V dropped 0 bases and J dropped 3 bases, with 12 bases sitting between them. CDR1 is SGHRS, CDR2 YFSETQ, per germline. This CDR3 is built from 15 residues. At deep level, the assay was performed. Only in-frame clones appear in the TCRdb table, and some are missing; sequencing was by immunoSEQ multiplex PCR. The sample carries about 2.4 million clones, 80% to 95% recorded once. The origin of this receptor is a man between 18 and 29 years old in good health. Some clones in this sample may be carry-over from other donors' samples. This chain connects TRBV5-1 to TRBJ1-2; TRBD1 might be the D (5 bases). Sequencing was done on a sample of naive CD4+ T cells from PBMCs. The subset: CD45RA+ positively selected. The CDR3 is CASSLDAGVDYGYTF. The CDR3 bases are TGCGCCAGCAGCTTGGATGCGGGGGTGGACTATGGCTACACCTTC.